This passage covers 14 T cell receptor beta chains from one sample sequenced in a study of T cells in women clearing cervical HPV infection (dated by TCRdb to 2017 to 2018). Libraries were constructed by the immunoSEQ multiplex PCR assay. Drawn from immuneACCESS, this table holds only the in-frame rearrangements with V and J called that TCRdb kept. Clones are partly lost; checked studies trace under half to an unresolved V gene and leave the rest unexplained. The table for this sample records over 15,000 clones. The ten largest clones represent 10% of the sample. The sample comprised blood buffy coat. The receptors were gathered from a woman between 18 and 70 years old with a cervical HPV16 infection that either progressed to CIN3+ or cleared (not recorded which).

Note on this clone: The CDR3 end is not reached by the read, which stops 3 residues before it; the germline J gene fills it in. V usage is TRBV7-2 and J usage is TRBJ1-6; 7 bases are shared with TRBD1. The junction had 7 bases not matched to a gene; V was cut back by 5 bases and J by 9 bases. The CDR3 contains 14 residues. Germline lookup yields CDR1 SGHTA and CDR2 FQGNSA. CDR3 DNA (partial): TGTGCCAGCAGCCCGGGACAGACCAGTTCACCC. Its translation is CASSPGQTSSP. The CDR3 in full is CASSPGQTSSPLHF.

Measured by frequency, this clone is medium-sized. The read halts 3 residues ahead of the CDR3 end, with the missing end drawn from the germline J gene. This chain joins TRBV7-3 and TRBJ2-6; 8 bases are shared with TRBD2. The V gene end was trimmed by 3 bases and the J gene end by 1 base; junction bases not matched to a gene: 5. CDR3 size: 17 residues. The germline V gene has CDR1 SGHTA and CDR2 FQGTGA. CDR3 protein: CASSLYGGASGANVLTF. The part of the CDR3 DNA that was read is TGTGCCAGCAGCTTGTACGGGGGGGCTTCTGGGGCCAACGTC.

Worth noting for this clone: With the read ending 3 residues before the CDR3 end, the germline J gene is used to fill in that end. The chain carries TRBV20-1 and TRBJ2-5; 7 bases match TRBD2. After removal of 0 bases from V and 4 bases from J, the junction contained 5 bases not matched to a gene. Per the germline V gene, CDR1 is DFQATT and CDR2 is SNEGSKA (reference sequence). The CDR3 contains 14 residues. The CDR3 DNA, read in part, is TGCAGTGCTAGAGATCTCGGCGGGAGAGAGACC. Translated: CSARDLGGRET. The complete CDR3 protein is CSARDLGGRETQYF.

For this clone: The read ends 3 residues shy of where the CDR3 ends; the end is completed using the germline J gene. The rearrangement joins TRBV11-2 to TRBJ2-5; D is unresolved. This CDR3 contains 15 residues. Germline V gene data show CDR1 as SGHAT and CDR2 as FQNNGV. With 2 bases removed from V and 1 base from J, the gap between germline ends came to 11 bases. CDR3 residues: CASSLHVTAQETQYF. The sequenced part of the CDR3 DNA is TGTGCCAGCAGCTTACACGTTACAGCCCAAGAGACC.

Turning to this clone: The read terminates 3 residues ahead of where the CDR3 ends, so the germline J gene completes it. The V gene is TRBV27, the J gene TRBJ1-5, with a possible D match to TRBD1 (6 bases). The CDR3 is 16 residues long. Trimming cost V 6 bases and J 0 bases, with 15 bases left between them. CDR1 is MNHEY, CDR2 SMNVEV, per germline (reference sequence). This CDR3 reads CASSHDRIYSNQPQHF. Partial CDR3 DNA: TGTGCCAGCAGCCACGACAGGATTTATAGCAATCAGCCC.

Of note for this clone: Read coverage stops 3 residues before the CDR3 terminus; the germline J gene supplies the remainder. This sequence joins TRBV20-1 and TRBJ1-1; D is possibly TRBD1 (6 bases). The germline CDR1 and CDR2 sequences are DFQATT and SNEGSKA (reference sequence). The CDR3 has 14 amino acids. Trimming pared 5 bases from V and 4 bases from J, leaving 17 bases between. CDR3 sequence reads: CSARIGGPGTEAFF. The DNA read from the CDR3 is TGCAGTGCTCGCATCGGGGGGCCTGGCACTGAA.

Details on this clone: The CDR3 is cut off 3 residues early in the read; its end comes from the germline J gene. The gene calls are TRBV4-2 and TRBJ1-2; perhaps TRBD1 as D (6 bases). The length of the CDR3 is 13 residues. Germline CDR1 is LGHNA and CDR2 is YNFKEQ. The CDR3 reads CASSQDSRGGYTF. The sequenced CDR3 bases are TGTGCCAGCAGCCAAGATAGTAGGGGGGGC.

About this clone itself: Sequencing ends 3 residues short of the CDR3 end; the germline J gene provides the rest. The rearrangement uses TRBV7-8 and TRBJ2-7; D is ambiguous. CDR1 is SGHVS, CDR2 FQNEAQ, per germline. Trimming pared 3 bases from V and 0 bases from J, leaving 9 bases between. The CDR3 contains 14 residues. The part of the CDR3 DNA that was read is TGTGCCAGCAGCTTGACAAGGAGCTCCTACGAG. It is translated as CASSLTRSSYE. The whole CDR3 protein reads CASSLTRSSYEQYF.

About this clone itself: The read gets to within 3 residues of the CDR3 end, and the germline J gene fills in the rest. The V call is TRBV24-1, the J call TRBJ2-5; TRBD2 might be the D (5 bases). Germline CDR1 KGHDR, CDR2 SFDVKD. The CDR3 is 14 amino acids. V was pared by 5 bases and J by 1 base, with 10 bases between. CDR3 in amino acids: CATSALDSQETQYF. The covered CDR3 bases are TGTGCCACCAGTGCCTTGGACTCCCAAGAGACC.

The sequenced part of the CDR3 DNA is TGTGCCAGCTCACCAACGGGACAGGGGAACTATGGC. This sequence encodes CASSPTGQGNYG. The complete CDR3 protein is CASSPTGQGNYGYTF. The V and J genes are TRBV18 and TRBJ1-2, with 10 bases identical to TRBD1. With the read ending 3 residues before the CDR3 end, the germline J gene is used to fill in that end. Trimming cost V 2 bases and J 2 bases; bases outside gene matches: 2. The CDR3 length is 15 residues. The germline V gene has CDR1 KGHSH and CDR2 LQKENI.

To note about this clone: From the germline J gene comes the end of the CDR3, since the read stops 3 residues before it. This chain connects TRBV20-1 to TRBJ2-7, with 8 bases matching TRBD1. V lost 3 bases and J lost 3; bases outside the gene matches: 7. This CDR3 comprises 14 residues. Germline V gives CDR1 DFQATT, CDR2 SNEGSKA (reference sequence). This CDR3 is CSARGGDRIYEQYF. CDR3 bases read: TGCAGTGCTAGGGGTGGGGACAGGATCTACGAG.

Points on this clone: The CDR3 is cut off 3 residues early in the read; its end comes from the germline J gene. The chain recombines TRBV5-1 with TRBJ1-5, with TRBD1 identical over 7 bases. The germline V gene has CDR1 SGHRS and CDR2 YFSETQ. V shed 4 bases, J shed 3 bases, and the junction held 4 bases outside the gene matches. The CDR3 has 14 residues. The DNA read from the CDR3 is TGCGCCAGCAGCCCAACAGGGGTCAATCAGCCC. It translates to CASSPTGVNQP. The entire CDR3 reads CASSPTGVNQPQHF.

In the case of this clone: The missing CDR3 end, 3 residues past where the read stops, is filled in from the germline J gene. This chain connects TRBV6-2 or TRBV6-3 to TRBJ2-7, with 11 nucleotides matching TRBD1. V dropped 1 base and J dropped 4; count of bases not matched to a gene: 3. The CDR3 length is 15 residues. Germline CDR1 is MNHEY and CDR2 is SVGEGT. The sequenced CDR3 bases are TGTGCCAGCAGTTACTGGGACAGGGGGTCGTACGAG. The encoded protein is CASSYWDRGSYE. The whole CDR3 protein is CASSYWDRGSYEQYF.

Regarding this clone: The missing CDR3 end, 3 residues past where the read stops, is filled in from the germline J gene. The rearrangement links TRBV7-9 to TRBJ2-3; 9 nucleotides match TRBD1. Per the germline V gene, CDR1 is SEHNR and CDR2 is FQNEAQ (reference sequence). The CDR3 length is 15 residues. Here the CDR3 reads CASSSTGTGIETQYF. The CDR3 DNA, read in part, is TGTGCCAGCAGTTCAACCGGGACAGGGATTGAGACG.